The clone carrying this T cell receptor beta chain was found many times. One junction end disagrees with the germline gene, perhaps due to a read error. The record originates from a study of T cells in Graves' hyperthyroidism and ophthalmopathy. In the study overall: Before any treatment, at initial diagnosis, peripheral blood was collected.

The V gene's germline CDR1 is KGHSH and CDR2 LQKENI. This CDR3 is 14 amino acids long. PBMCs stemmed from 10 ml fresh peripheral blood. Researchers amplified the TCR beta CDR3 regions from RNA transcripts. HTBI primers drove first-round RT-PCR of the TCR CDR3. TCRdb itself ran the multiplex PCR reads through MiXCR, one entry per CDR3 protein. This table has 250,000 to 350,000 distinct CDR3 sequences, roughly 22% appearing once. The V call is TRBV18, the J call TRBJ1-1, with 7 bases matching TRBD1. The clonotype comes from a man younger than 40 with Graves' ophthalmopathy. The sample consisted of blood. The CDR3 sequence: CASSLGQMNTEAFF. The DNA for the CDR3 is TGCGCCAGCAGCTTGGGACAGATGAACACTGAAGCTTTCTTT.